This T cell receptor (beta chain) was captured in a study of Tregs in tolerant kidney transplant recipients. Study-wide results and caveats: Biological reproducibility was not directly addressed in this study.

The V gene end was trimmed by 10 bases and the J gene end by 2 bases; junction bases not matched to a gene: 11. Per germline, CDR1 WSHSY and CDR2 SAAADI. This CDR3 spans 15 amino acids. Worth noting for this clone: Its antigen is as yet unknown.

Sequencing used immunoSEQ multiplex PCR; TCRdb keeps in-frame clones, though not all of them. The profile shows tens of thousands of clones, about 86% of them singletons. V and J are TRBV10-2 and TRBJ2-3; TRBD2 matches 8 bases. The source of this sequence is a human donor in good health. Sequencing used CD4+ T cells from blood. CDR3 sequence: CATTNLAGYTDTQYF. The CDR3 nucleotides are TGCGCCACCACCAATCTAGCGGGCTACACAGATACGCAGTATTTT.